This passage covers 13 T cell receptor beta chains from one sample sequenced in a study of blood T cell repertoires in COVID-19. Using immunoSEQ multiplex PCR, the repertoire was profiled, and TCRdb retains in-frame clones only, with some absent. The table lists about 160,000 clones, 70% to 90% of them singletons. Input material: peripheral blood. Receptor source: a man aged 40-49 years with acute or convalescent COVID-19.

This clone showed up just a few times. The gene calls are TRBV7-3 and TRBJ2-1; 9 positions agree with TRBD2. The V and J ends lost 5 bases and 0 bases, in that order; junction bases with no gene match: 2. This CDR3 contains 15 residues. Germline V gives CDR1 SGHTA, CDR2 FQGTGA. The CDR3 DNA sequence: TGTGCCAGCAGCCTTAGCGGGGGCTCCTACAATGAGCAGTTCTTC. Translating gives CASSLSGGSYNEQFF.

The gene calls are TRBV6-6 and TRBJ1-5; D unclear. This CDR3 contains 11 residues. V was cut by 4 bases and J by 6 bases, with 4 bases left in between. Germline V gene lookup returns CDR1 MNHNY and CDR2 SVGAGI (reference sequence). The CDR3 protein is CASSSSQPQHF. The DNA of the CDR3 is TGTGCCAGCAGTTCTTCTCAGCCCCAGCATTTT.

There are a few counts of this clone. The chain links TRBV7-2 to TRBJ1-2; D is uncertain. V was trimmed by 5 bases and J by 5 bases, leaving 9 bases between them. The CDR3 loop spans 12 amino acids. Germline-derived CDR1 and CDR2 are SGHTA and FQGNSA. The CDR3 DNA reads as TGTGCCAGCAGCCAACAACAGTATGGCTACACCTTC. This encodes CASSQQQYGYTF.

The chain employs TRBV28 and TRBJ1-2, with TRBD1 as a possible D gene (6 bases). The CDR3 is 13 residues long. The V gene lost 2 bases and the J gene lost 13 bases, with 17 bases spanning the gap. Germline CDR1 reads MDHEN; CDR2 reads SYDVKM. CDR3 protein: CASSLPVRGGLTF. CDR3 nucleotides: TGTGCCAGCAGTTTACCGGTCAGGGGTGGCCTCACCTTC.

This chain joins TRBV5-1 and TRBJ1-2; D call uncertain. Between the trimmed V and J ends, which lost 1 base and 2 bases, there was a span of 6 bases. The germline gives CDR1 SGHRS, CDR2 YFSETQ. This CDR3 comprises 13 residues. This CDR3 is CASSLIQNYGYTF. CDR3 DNA: TGCGCCAGCAGCTTGATCCAGAACTATGGCTACACCTTC.

The rearrangement links TRBV5-1 to TRBJ1-1, with D possibly TRBD1 on 6 matching bases. This CDR3 has 15 amino acids. Trimming removed 4 bases from V and 1 base from J, with 14 bases in between. Germline CDR1 and CDR2: SGHRS and YFSETQ. CDR3 sequence reads: CASSDSGTRNTEAFF. CDR3 bases: TGCGCCAGCAGCGACTCCGGGACACGGAACACTGAAGCTTTCTTT.

The table lists this clone with a count of one. V usage is TRBV4-3 and J usage is TRBJ2-3, with D tentatively TRBD2 (7 bases). Trimming pared 1 base from V and 6 bases from J, leaving 14 bases between. This CDR3 contains 15 residues. The V gene's germline CDR1 is LGHNA and CDR2 YSLEER. For the CDR3, the DNA is TGCGCCAGCAGCCAAGGGTTGGGGAGGGGGGATACGCAGTATTTT. This encodes CASSQGLGRGDTQYF.

This chain connects TRBV19 to TRBJ1-6; D unclear. The CDR3 is made up of 14 amino acids. The ends were cut back, 4 bases at V and 5 bases at J, with 9 bases in the middle. Germline assignment: CDR1 LNHDA and CDR2 SQIVND (reference sequence). The CDR3 reads CASSNLQDNSPLHF. CDR3 DNA sequence: TGTGCCAGTAGTAACCTTCAGGATAATTCACCCCTCCACTTT.

The chain carries TRBV2 and TRBJ1-4; 8 positions match TRBD1. V gave up 7 bases and J gave up 8 bases; unmatched junction bases: 3. Germline V lookup: CDR1 SNHLY, CDR2 FYNNEI. This CDR3 contains 12 residues. The CDR3 here is CASIRDREKLFF. The DNA for the CDR3 is TGTGCCAGCATCCGGGACAGGGAAAAACTGTTTTTT.

The chain combines TRBV2 with TRBJ1-4; D uncertain. V gave up 4 bases and J gave up 5 bases, with 14 bases separating them. CDR1 is SNHLY, CDR2 FYNNEI, per germline. The CDR3 is 15 residues long. The CDR3 here is CASSVWRVPNEKLFF. CDR3 coding DNA: TGTGCCAGCAGTGTTTGGCGGGTACCGAATGAAAAACTGTTTTTT.

The rearrangement links TRBV12-3 or TRBV12-4 to TRBJ1-1; no firm D call. This CDR3 spans 13 amino acids. The V gene lost 1 base and the J gene lost 7 bases, with 10 bases spanning the gap. DNA of the CDR3: TGTGCCAGCAGTTTAGTGACCGGCGGTGAAGCTTTCTTT. Its protein is CASSLVTGGEAFF.

The chain has TRBV28 and TRBJ1-6, with D possibly matching TRBD1 (5 bases). The CDR3 runs to 14 residues. The germline V and J ends were trimmed by 3 bases and 13 bases, with 16 bases remaining between them. Germline-derived CDR1 and CDR2 are MDHEN and SYDVKM. CDR3 in amino acids: CASSFAGSGVPLHF. CDR3 in DNA: TGTGCCAGCAGTTTTGCAGGGAGCGGGGTTCCCCTCCACTTT.

The chain has TRBV6-5 and TRBJ1-3; D uncertain. The germline V and J ends were trimmed by 4 bases and 0 bases, with 13 bases remaining between them. Germline V gene data show CDR1 as MNHEY and CDR2 as SVGAGI. The CDR3 is 16 residues long. CDR3 residues: CASSSGSVYSGNTIYF. The DNA of the CDR3 is TGTGCCAGCAGTTCCGGGTCCGTATACTCTGGAAACACCATATATTTT.